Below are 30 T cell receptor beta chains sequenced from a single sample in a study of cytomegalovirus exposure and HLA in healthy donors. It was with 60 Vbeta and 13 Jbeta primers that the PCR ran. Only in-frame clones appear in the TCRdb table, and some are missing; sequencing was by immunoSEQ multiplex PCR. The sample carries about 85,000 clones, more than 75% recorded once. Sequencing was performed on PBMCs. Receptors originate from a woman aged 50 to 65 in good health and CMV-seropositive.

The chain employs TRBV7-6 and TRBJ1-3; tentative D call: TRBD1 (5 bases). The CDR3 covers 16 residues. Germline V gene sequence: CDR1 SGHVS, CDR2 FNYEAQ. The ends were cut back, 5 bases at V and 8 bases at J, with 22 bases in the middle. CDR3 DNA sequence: TGTGCCAGCAGCCCCCGACAGTCCCTGGTGAGAGACACCATATATTTT. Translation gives CASSPRQSLVRDTIYF.

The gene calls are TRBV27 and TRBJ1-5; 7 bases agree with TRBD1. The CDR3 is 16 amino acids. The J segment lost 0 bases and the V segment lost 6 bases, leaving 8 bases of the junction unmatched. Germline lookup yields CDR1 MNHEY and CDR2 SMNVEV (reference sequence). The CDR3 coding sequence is TGTGCCAGCAGCGAGACAGGGACTAGTAGCAATCAGCCCCAGCATTTT. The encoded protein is CASSETGTSSNQPQHF.

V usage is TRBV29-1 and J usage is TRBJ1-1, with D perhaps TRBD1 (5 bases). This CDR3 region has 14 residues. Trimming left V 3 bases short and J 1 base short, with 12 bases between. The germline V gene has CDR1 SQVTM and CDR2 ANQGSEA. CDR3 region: CSVEGGRWNTEAFF. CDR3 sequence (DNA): TGCAGCGTTGAGGGGGGTCGCTGGAACACTGAAGCTTTCTTT.

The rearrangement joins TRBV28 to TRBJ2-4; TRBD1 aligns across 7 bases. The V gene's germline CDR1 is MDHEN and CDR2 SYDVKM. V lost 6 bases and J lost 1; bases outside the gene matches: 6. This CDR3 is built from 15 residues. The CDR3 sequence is CASRSTGEAKNIQYF. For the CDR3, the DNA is TGTGCCAGCAGATCTACAGGGGAGGCCAAAAACATTCAGTACTTC.

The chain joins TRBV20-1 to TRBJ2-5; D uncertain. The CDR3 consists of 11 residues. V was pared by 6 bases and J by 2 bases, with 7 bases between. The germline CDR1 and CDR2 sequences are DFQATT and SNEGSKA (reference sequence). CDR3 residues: CSARFQETQYF. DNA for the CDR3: TGCAGTGCCAGGTTTCAAGAGACCCAGTACTTC.

CDR3 loop: CASARGQGEGYTF. For the CDR3, the DNA is TGTGCCAGCGCAAGGGGGCAGGGGGAAGGCTACACCTTC. The chain employs TRBV7-3 and TRBJ1-2; 7 bases are a match to TRBD1. After removal of 8 bases from V and 8 bases from J, the junction contained 11 bases not matched to a gene. The CDR3 is 13 amino acids. The V gene's germline CDR1 is SGHTA and CDR2 FQGTGA.

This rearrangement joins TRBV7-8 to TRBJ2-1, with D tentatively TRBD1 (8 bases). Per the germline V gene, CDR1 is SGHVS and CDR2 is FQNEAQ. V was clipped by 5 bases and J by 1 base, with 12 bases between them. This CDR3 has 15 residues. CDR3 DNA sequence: TGTGCCAGCAGCCAACAGGGGGGGTCCTACAATGAGCAGTTCTTC. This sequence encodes CASSQQGGSYNEQFF.

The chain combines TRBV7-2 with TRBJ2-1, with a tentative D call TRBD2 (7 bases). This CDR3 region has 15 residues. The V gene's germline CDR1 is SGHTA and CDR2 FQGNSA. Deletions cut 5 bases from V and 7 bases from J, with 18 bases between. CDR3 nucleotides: TGTGCCAGCAGCCTCCCGGGGGGCCCTACGAATGAGCAGTTCTTC. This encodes CASSLPGGPTNEQFF.

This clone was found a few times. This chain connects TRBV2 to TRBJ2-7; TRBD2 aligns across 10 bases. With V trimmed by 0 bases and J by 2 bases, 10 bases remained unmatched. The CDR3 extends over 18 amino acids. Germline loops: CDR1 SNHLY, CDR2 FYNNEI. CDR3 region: CASSEAPSGGDFAYEQYF. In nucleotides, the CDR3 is TGTGCCAGCAGTGAAGCGCCTAGCGGGGGCGACTTTGCCTACGAGCAGTACTTC. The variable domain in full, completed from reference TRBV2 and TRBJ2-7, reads EPEVTQTPSHQVTQMGQEVILRCVPISNHLYFYWYRQILGQKVEFLVSFYNNEISEKSEIFDDQFSVERPDGSNFTLKIRSTKLEDSAMYFCASSEAPSGGDFAYEQYFGPGTRLTVT.

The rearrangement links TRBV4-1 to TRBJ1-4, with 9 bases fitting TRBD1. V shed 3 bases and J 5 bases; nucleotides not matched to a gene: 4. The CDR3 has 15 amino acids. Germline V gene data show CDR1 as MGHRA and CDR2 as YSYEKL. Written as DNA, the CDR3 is TGCGCCAGCAGCCAGGCCGGGACAGGGAATGAAAAACTGTTTTTT. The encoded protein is CASSQAGTGNEKLFF.

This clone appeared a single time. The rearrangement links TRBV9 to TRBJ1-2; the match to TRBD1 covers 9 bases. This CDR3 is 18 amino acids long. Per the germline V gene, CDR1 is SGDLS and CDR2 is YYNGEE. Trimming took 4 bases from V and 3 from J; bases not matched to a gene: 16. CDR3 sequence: CASSLRPGDRAGHYGYTF. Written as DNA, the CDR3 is TGTGCCAGCAGCCTCCGGCCCGGGGACAGGGCAGGTCACTATGGCTACACCTTC. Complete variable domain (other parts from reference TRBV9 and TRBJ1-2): DSGVTQTPKHLITATGQRVTLRCSPRSGDLSVYWYQQSLDQGLQFLIQYYNGEERAKGNILERFSAQQFPDLHSELNLSSLELGDSALYFCASSLRPGDRAGHYGYTFGSGTRLTVV.

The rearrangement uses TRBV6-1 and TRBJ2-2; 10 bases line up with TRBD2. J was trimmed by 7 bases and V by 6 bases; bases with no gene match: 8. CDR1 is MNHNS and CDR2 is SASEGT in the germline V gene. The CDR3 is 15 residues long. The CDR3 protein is CASRGTAGGIGELFF. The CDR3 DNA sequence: TGTGCCAGCAGGGGTACAGCGGGAGGGATCGGGGAGCTGTTTTTT.

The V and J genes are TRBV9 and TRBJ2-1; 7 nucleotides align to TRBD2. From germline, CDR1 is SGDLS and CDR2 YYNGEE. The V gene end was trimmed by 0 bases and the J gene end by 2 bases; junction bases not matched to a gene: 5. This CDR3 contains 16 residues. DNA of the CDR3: TGTGCCAGCAGCGTAGTCCGGGGAGGGACCTACAATGAGCAGTTCTTC. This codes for CASSVVRGGTYNEQFF.

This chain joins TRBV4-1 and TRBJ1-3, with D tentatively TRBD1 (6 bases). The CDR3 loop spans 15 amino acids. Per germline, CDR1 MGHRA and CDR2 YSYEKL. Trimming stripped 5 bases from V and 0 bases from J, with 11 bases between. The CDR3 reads CASSYGTSSGNTIYF. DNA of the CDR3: TGCGCCAGCAGCTACGGGACAAGCTCTGGAAACACCATATATTTT.

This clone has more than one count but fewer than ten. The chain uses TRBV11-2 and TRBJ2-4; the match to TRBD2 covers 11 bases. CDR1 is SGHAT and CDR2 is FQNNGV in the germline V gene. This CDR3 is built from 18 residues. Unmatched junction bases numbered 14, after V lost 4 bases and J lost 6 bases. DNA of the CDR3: TGTGCCAGCAGCTCGCCGATAGCGGGGGGGCCGGGGGGAAACATTCAGTACTTC. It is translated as CASSSPIAGGPGGNIQYF.

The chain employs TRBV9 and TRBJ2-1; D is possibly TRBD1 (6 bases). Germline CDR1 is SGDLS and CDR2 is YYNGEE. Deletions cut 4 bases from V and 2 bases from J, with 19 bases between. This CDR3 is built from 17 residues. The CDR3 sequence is CASSPTLVQGPYNEQFF. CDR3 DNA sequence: TGTGCCAGCAGCCCCACCTTGGTACAGGGTCCCTACAATGAGCAGTTCTTC.

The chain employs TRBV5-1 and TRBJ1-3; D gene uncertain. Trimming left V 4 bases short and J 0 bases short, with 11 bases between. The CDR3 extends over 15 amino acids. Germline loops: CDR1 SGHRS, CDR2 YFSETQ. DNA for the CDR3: TGCGCCAGCAGCCCAAACAGTGACTCTGGAAACACCATATATTTT. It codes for CASSPNSDSGNTIYF.

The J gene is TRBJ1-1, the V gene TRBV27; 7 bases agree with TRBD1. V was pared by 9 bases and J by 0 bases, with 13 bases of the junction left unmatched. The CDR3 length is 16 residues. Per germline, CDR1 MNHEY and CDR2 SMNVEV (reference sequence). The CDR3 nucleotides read TGTGCCAGTTGCCGGGACAGAGCCGGAATGAACACTGAAGCTTTCTTT. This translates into CASCRDRAGMNTEAFF.

The DNA for the CDR3 is TGTGCCAGCAGTTCCCGTCTGGGGGGGCATACTGAAGCTTTCTTT. Its translation: CASSSRLGGHTEAFF. The chain has TRBV27 and TRBJ1-1; tentative D call: TRBD1 (6 bases). Per the germline V gene, CDR1 is MNHEY and CDR2 is SMNVEV (reference sequence). The CDR3 runs to 15 residues. The ends were cut back, 4 bases at V and 5 bases at J, with 17 bases in the middle.

This chain's CDR3 is CASSREMNTEAFF. CDR3 nucleotides: TGTGCCAGCAGCAGGGAGATGAACACTGAAGCTTTCTTT. The J gene is TRBJ1-1, the V gene TRBV11-2; D remains unclear. Trimming removed 5 bases from V and 0 bases from J, with 7 bases in between. CDR1 is SGHAT and CDR2 is FQNNGV in the germline V gene. This CDR3 spans 13 amino acids.

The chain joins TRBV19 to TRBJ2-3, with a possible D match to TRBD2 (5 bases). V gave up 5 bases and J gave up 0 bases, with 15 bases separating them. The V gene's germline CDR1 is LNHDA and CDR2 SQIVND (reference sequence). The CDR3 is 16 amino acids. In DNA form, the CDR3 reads TGTGCCAGTAGTCGGAGGAGCAGCACTAGCACAGATACGCAGTATTTT. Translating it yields CASSRRSSTSTDTQYF.

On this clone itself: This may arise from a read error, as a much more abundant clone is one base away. CDR3 region: CASSPTGNTEAFF. The CDR3 nucleotides read TGTGCCAGCAGCCCCACAGGGAACACTGAAGCTTTCTTT. The chain couples TRBV28 to TRBJ1-1; maybe TRBD1 (5 bases). Trimming shortened V by 6 bases and J by 1 base, and 9 bases separated the two germline ends. This CDR3 comprises 13 residues. Germline V gene sequence: CDR1 MDHEN, CDR2 SYDVKM.

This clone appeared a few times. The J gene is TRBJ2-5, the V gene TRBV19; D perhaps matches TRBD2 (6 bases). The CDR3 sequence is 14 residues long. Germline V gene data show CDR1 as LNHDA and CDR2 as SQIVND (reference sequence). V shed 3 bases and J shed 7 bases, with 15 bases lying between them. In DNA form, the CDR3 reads TGTGCCAGTAGTATGGCGCTAGCGAAAGGGACCCAGTACTTC. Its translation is CASSMALAKGTQYF.

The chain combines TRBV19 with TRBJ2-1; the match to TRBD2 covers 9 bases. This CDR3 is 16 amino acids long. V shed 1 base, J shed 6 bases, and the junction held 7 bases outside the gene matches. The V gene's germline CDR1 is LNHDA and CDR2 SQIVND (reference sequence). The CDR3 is CASSIGVAGVLNEQFF. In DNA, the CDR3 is TGTGCCAGTAGTATAGGGGTAGCGGGAGTTCTCAATGAGCAGTTCTTC.

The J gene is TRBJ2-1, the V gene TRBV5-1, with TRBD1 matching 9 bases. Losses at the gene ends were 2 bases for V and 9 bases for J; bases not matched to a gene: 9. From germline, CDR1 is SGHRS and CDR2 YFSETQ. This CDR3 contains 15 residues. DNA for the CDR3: TGCGCCAGCAGCTTAGGGGACAGGGTCTCTGGTGAGCAGTTCTTC. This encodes CASSLGDRVSGEQFF.

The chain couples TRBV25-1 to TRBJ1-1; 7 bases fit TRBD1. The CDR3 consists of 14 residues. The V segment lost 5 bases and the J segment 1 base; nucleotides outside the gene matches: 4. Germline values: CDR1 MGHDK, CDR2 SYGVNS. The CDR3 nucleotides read TGTGCCAGCAGTCGGGGACAGACGAACACTGAAGCTTTCTTT. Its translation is CASSRGQTNTEAFF.

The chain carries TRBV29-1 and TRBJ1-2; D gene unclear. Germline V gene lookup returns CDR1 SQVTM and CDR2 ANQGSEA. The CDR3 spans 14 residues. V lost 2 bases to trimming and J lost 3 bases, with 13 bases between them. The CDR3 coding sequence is TGCAGCGTTGAATCGGGAGTACTGCACTATGGCTACACCTTC. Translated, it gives CSVESGVLHYGYTF.

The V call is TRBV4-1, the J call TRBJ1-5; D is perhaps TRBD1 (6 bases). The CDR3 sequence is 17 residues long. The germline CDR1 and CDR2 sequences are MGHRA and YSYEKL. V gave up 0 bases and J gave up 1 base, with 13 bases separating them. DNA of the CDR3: TGCGCCAGCAGCCAAGAGGGGGGGCCACTAAGCAATCAGCCCCAGCATTTT. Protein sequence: CASSQEGGPLSNQPQHF.

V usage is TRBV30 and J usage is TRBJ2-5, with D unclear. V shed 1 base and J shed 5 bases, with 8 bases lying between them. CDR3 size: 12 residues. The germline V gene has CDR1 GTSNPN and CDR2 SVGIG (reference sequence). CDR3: CAWSGFRETQYF. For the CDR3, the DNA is TGTGCCTGGAGTGGCTTTCGGGAGACCCAGTACTTC. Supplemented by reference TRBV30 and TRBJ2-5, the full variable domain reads SQTIHQWPATLVQPVGSPLSLECTVEGTSNPNLYWYRQAAGRGLQLLFYSVGIGQISSEVPQNLSASRPQDRQFILSSKKLLLSDSGFYLCAWSGFRETQYFGPGTRLLVL.

The CDR3 DNA reads as TGTGCCTGGAGTGTACGCGGAGCAGGGGCCCAGTACTTC. Translated, it gives CAWSVRGAGAQYF. The V and J genes are TRBV30 and TRBJ2-5; a possible D gene is TRBD1 (6 bases). The CDR3 loop spans 13 amino acids. Germline lookup yields CDR1 GTSNPN and CDR2 SVGIG (reference sequence). Trimming took off 0 bases at V and 9 bases at J, with 14 bases between the two ends.